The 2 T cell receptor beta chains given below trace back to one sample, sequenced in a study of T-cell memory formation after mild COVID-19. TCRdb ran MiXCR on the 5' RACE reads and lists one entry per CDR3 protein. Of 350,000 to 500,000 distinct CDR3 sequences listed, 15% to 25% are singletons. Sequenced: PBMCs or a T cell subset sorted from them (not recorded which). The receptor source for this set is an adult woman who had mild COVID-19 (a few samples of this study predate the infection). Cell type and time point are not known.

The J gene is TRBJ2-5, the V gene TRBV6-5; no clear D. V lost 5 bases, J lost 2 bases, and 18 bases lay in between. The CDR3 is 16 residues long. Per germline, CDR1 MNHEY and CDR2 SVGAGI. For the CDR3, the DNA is TGTGCCAGCAGTAAGACGGGCGTTGGAACACAAGAGACCCAGTACTTC. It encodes CASSKTGVGTQETQYF.

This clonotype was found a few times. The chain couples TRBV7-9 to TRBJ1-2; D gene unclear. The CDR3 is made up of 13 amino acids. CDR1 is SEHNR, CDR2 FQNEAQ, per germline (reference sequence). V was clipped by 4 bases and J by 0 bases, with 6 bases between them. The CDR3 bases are TGTGCCAGCAGCTCCGGTACTAACTATGGCTACACCTTC. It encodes CASSSGTNYGYTF.